The 10 T cell receptor beta chains below come from one sample, sequenced in a study of identifying expanded T cells in peripheral blood. Assay used: immunoSEQ multiplex PCR; TCRdb lists only in-frame clones, some missing. This table has 97,000 or so clones, more than 70% appearing once. Sequences were obtained from blood. The receptors derive from a person between 18 and 75 years old in good health.

This chain connects TRBV9 to TRBJ2-1, with 12 bases that match TRBD2. V shed 0 bases, J shed 10 bases, and the junction held 8 bases outside the gene matches. The CDR3 length is 16 residues. Germline lookup yields CDR1 SGDLS and CDR2 YYNGEE. The CDR3 loop reads CASSVVASGGAREQFF. The CDR3 DNA reads TGTGCCAGCAGCGTAGTGGCTAGCGGGGGGGCACGAGAGCAGTTCTTC.

The chain joins TRBV5-4 to TRBJ2-5, with D tentatively TRBD1 or TRBD2 (5 bases each). The length of the CDR3 is 14 residues. The germline gives CDR1 SGHNT, CDR2 YYREEE (reference sequence). Trimming took off 4 bases at V and 1 base at J, with 11 bases between the two ends. Here the CDR3 reads CASSRDGTQETQYF. CDR3 sequence (DNA): TGTGCCAGCAGCCGGGACGGCACCCAAGAGACCCAGTACTTC.

CDR3 in amino acids: CASSPEGRGETQYF. The CDR3 bases are TGTGCCAGCAGCCCAGAGGGACGTGGAGAGACCCAGTACTTC. The chain carries TRBV6-5 and TRBJ2-5; D possibly uses TRBD1 or TRBD2 (5 bases each). Trimming removed 6 bases at V and 4 bases at J, with 15 bases between. The CDR3 consists of 14 residues. Germline CDR1 reads MNHEY; CDR2 reads SVGAGI.

The chain employs TRBV9 and TRBJ2-1, with D hard to call. Germline-derived CDR1 and CDR2 are SGDLS and YYNGEE. V shed 3 bases and J shed 7 bases, with 11 bases lying between them. The CDR3 runs 13 residues. CDR3 sequence reads: CASSGTTRNEQFF. CDR3 DNA sequence: TGTGCCAGCAGCGGGACGACCCGGAATGAGCAGTTCTTC.

The CDR3 bases are TGTGCCAGCAGTCAGATAGCGGAAGAGACCCAGTACTTC. This gives the protein CASSQIAEETQYF. The rearrangement joins TRBV2 to TRBJ2-5; D possibly corresponds to TRBD2 (6 bases). The germline gives CDR1 SNHLY, CDR2 FYNNEI. V lost 5 bases and J lost 3, with 10 bases in between. The CDR3 spans 13 residues. The full variable domain, with the rest looked up from reference TRBV2 and TRBJ2-5, is EPEVTQTPSHQVTQMGQEVILRCVPISNHLYFYWYRQILGQKVEFLVSFYNNEISEKSEIFDDQFSVERPDGSNFTLKIRSTKLEDSAMYFCASSQIAEETQYFGPGTRLLVL.

The J gene is TRBJ2-1, the V gene TRBV6-1; D is possibly TRBD1 or TRBD2 (6 bases each). This CDR3 has 15 residues. Germline V CDR1 and CDR2: MNHNS, SASEGT. Between the trimmed V and J ends, which lost 2 bases and 7 bases, there was a span of 15 bases. The CDR3 coding sequence is TGTGCCAGCAGTGAATATAGGGGGGCAGGGAATGAGCAGTTCTTC. The encoded protein is CASSEYRGAGNEQFF.

The chain joins TRBV9 to TRBJ1-1, with D unclear. The length of the CDR3 is 14 residues. V lost 1 base to trimming and J lost 4 bases, with 11 bases between them. CDR1 is SGDLS and CDR2 is YYNGEE in the germline V gene. Here the CDR3 reads CASSVRAFGTEAFF. The CDR3 nucleotides are TGTGCCAGCAGCGTAAGGGCGTTTGGCACTGAAGCTTTCTTT.

The chain links TRBV4-3 to TRBJ2-7, with 10 positions matching TRBD2. The V segment lost 0 bases and the J segment 2 bases; nucleotides outside the gene matches: 7. Per germline, CDR1 LGHNA and CDR2 YSLEER. The CDR3 covers 17 residues. As DNA, the CDR3 is TGCGCCAGCAGCCAAGATCGGGCTAGCGGGGGACCCTACGAGCAGTACTTC. It is translated as CASSQDRASGGPYEQYF.

Comments on this clone: Other DNA variants within this sample encode the same CDR3. This chain joins TRBV7-9 and TRBJ2-5; D is ambiguous. This CDR3 spans 13 amino acids. V was clipped by 3 bases and J by 5 bases, with 10 bases between them. Germline lookup yields CDR1 SEHNR and CDR2 FQNEAQ (reference sequence). The CDR3 sequence: CASSLGLGETQYF. The CDR3 DNA reads TGTGCCAGCAGCTTGGGCCTAGGGGAGACCCAGTACTTC.

J is TRBJ2-3 and V is TRBV6-1; D is unresolved. Trimming removed 2 bases at V and 2 bases at J, with 8 bases between. Germline assignment: CDR1 MNHNS and CDR2 SASEGT. The CDR3 runs to 14 residues. CDR3 in DNA: TGTGCCAGCAGTGAACACAGCCACACAGATACGCAGTATTTT. Its translation: CASSEHSHTDTQYF.